These T cell receptor beta chains were read from a single sample in a study of cytomegalovirus exposure and HLA in healthy donors. The method was immunoSEQ multiplex PCR; TCRdb's version includes in-frame clones alone and lacks a portion of them. The table shows some 210,000 clones, with 75% to 80% occurring only once. The sequencing input was PBMCs. These receptors all come from a woman aged 25 to 39 in good health and CMV-seropositive. Both conserved end residues are part of each CDR3. The D gene is left open where the match is weak. Clone size is stated in some rows and not others, as once, few, many or a class when expanded.

D gene,V gene,J gene,clone size,CDR3 DNA,CDR3 protein
-,TRBV7-6,TRBJ1-1,-,TGTGCCAGCAGCTTAGCGGTCCGGGGCACTGAAGCTTTCTTT,CASSLAVRGTEAFF
TRBD2,TRBV29-1,TRBJ2-1,-,TGCAGCGTTGAGAGGGGACTAGCGGGAGCGAGTGAGCAGTTCTTC,CSVERGLAGASEQFF
TRBD1,TRBV7-2,TRBJ2-7,-,TGTGCCAGCAGCCAATTACAGGGGGCCGAGCAGTACTTC,CASSQLQGAEQYF
TRBD2,TRBV2,TRBJ2-3,-,TGTGCCAGCAGTGGGGGGACTAGCGCAAACACAGATACGCAGTATTTT,CASSGGTSANTDTQYF
-,TRBV4-3,TRBJ2-1,-,TGCGCCAGCAGCCGGGCCCAGGGATTAAACAATGAGCAGTTCTTC,CASSRAQGLNNEQFF
-,TRBV27,TRBJ2-7,-,TGTGCCAGCAGTTTAGTCGGGTACGAGCAGTACTTC,CASSLVGYEQYF
-,TRBV6-1,TRBJ2-3,-,TGTGCCAGCAGTGATCAGGGGAGGGCAGATACGCAGTATTTT,CASSDQGRADTQYF
TRBD1,TRBV5-1,TRBJ2-1,-,TGCGCCAGCAGCTTGGGTCAGGGGGACCTCTCCTACAATGAGCAGTTCTTC,CASSLGQGDLSYNEQFF
TRBD2,TRBV4-1,TRBJ2-7,-,TGCGCCAGCAGCCGCCTAAGCGGGGCCAGCTCCTACGAGCAGTACTTC,CASSRLSGASSYEQYF
-,TRBV7-9,TRBJ2-3,-,TGTGCCAGCAGCTTAGGGTACAGGGAGTTAAGTACAGATACGCAGTATTTT,CASSLGYRELSTDTQYF
TRBD2,TRBV6-5,TRBJ2-3,-,TGTGCCAGCAGTTCCCAAGCGGGACGAATCGGAGATACGCAGTATTTT,CASSSQAGRIGDTQYF
-,TRBV18,TRBJ1-2,-,TGTGCCAGCTCGCCTTCTAATGGCTACACCTTC,CASSPSNGYTF
-,TRBV7-2,TRBJ2-7,few,TGTGCCAGCAGCTTAGCGAATTTAGATTACGAGCAGTACTTC,CASSLANLDYEQYF
TRBD1,TRBV5-4,TRBJ1-1,few,TGTGCCAGCAGCTCTCATAAGACAGGGGAAACTGAAGCTTTCTTT,CASSSHKTGETEAFF
-,TRBV6-6,TRBJ1-5,-,TGTGCCAGCAGCTACAGTGGAGGGGACGGCAATCAGCCCCAGCATTTT,CASSYSGGDGNQPQHF
TRBD1,TRBV5-6,TRBJ1-2,-,TGTGCCAGCAGCTTGGGGGGGACAGGGGGTATCTATGGCTACACCTTC,CASSLGGTGGIYGYTF
TRBD2,TRBV7-2,TRBJ2-1,-,TGTGCCAGCAGCTACCTATTGAGGACTAGCGGGGGGGCCTTGTTCTTC,CASSYLLRTSGGALFF
-,TRBV15,TRBJ2-7,few,TGTGCCACCAGCAGAGATCAGGGGTTCTACGAGCAGTACTTC,CATSRDQGFYEQYF
-,TRBV5-6,TRBJ1-2,few,TGTGCCAGCAGCTTGGCCGAGGGCGCTGGCTACACCTTC,CASSLAEGAGYTF
TRBD1,TRBV5-1,TRBJ2-7,-,TGCGCCAGCCGGGACAGGGGGGTCGAGCAGTACTTC,CASRDRGVEQYF
-,TRBV27,TRBJ1-1,-,TGTGCCAGCAGTTTATTGGGAGCAGCCAACACTGAAGCTTTCTTT,CASSLLGAANTEAFF
TRBD1,TRBV9,TRBJ1-2,few,TGTGCCAGCAGCATCCAGGACAGGGCCGAAGTCGGTGGCTACACCTTC,CASSIQDRAEVGGYTF
-,TRBV5-6,TRBJ2-7,-,TGTGCCAGCTCTCGGGGGGACAAGGTCCACGAGCAGTACTTC,CASSRGDKVHEQYF